This is a list of T cell receptor beta chains from one sample in a study of T-cell reconstitution after alpha-beta-depleted transplantation in children. TCRdb fed the PCR reads into MiXCR, producing one record per CDR3 protein. This table holds about 400,000 distinct CDR3 sequences, 15% to 20% found once. The source material was PBMCs, mostly from graft donor cells, sampled 360 days after TCRalphabeta/CD19-depleted stem cell transplant. The receptors originated from a boy under two years old who had a stem cell transplant for Wiskott-Aldrich syndrome, so the T cells may come from the graft donor. The CDR3 runs from the conserved cysteine through the conserved F or W. The order of the fields is CDR3 length, V gene, D gene, CDR3 protein. D genes are given only for firm matches.

>15|TRBV6-1|TRBD2
CASTRTRLGPNEQFF
>14|TRBV12-3/TRBV12-4|TRBD2
CASSRLAGGRTQYF
>13|TRBV28|TRBD1
CASRRQGASEQFF
>13|TRBV2|TRBD1
CASRQGALETQYF
>16|TRBV5-4|NA
CASSLPGPANTDTQYF
>12|TRBV7-9|NA
CASSPTSRALYF
>18|TRBV12-3/TRBV12-4|TRBD2
CASSPGGRWTFRYNEQFF
>14|TRBV12-3/TRBV12-4|NA
CASSPIKYTGELFF
>15|TRBV20-1|TRBD1
CSAGDNRGRENEQFF
>19|TRBV4-2|TRBD2
CASCGGDGRAGISYNEQFF
>15|TRBV10-3|TRBD2
CAISGTSGSQETQYF
>16|TRBV6-2/TRBV6-3|TRBD1
CASSYLRTGVQETQYF
>13|TRBV11-1|NA
CASSPAYSYGYTF
>17|TRBV4-1|TRBD2
CASSQDPAGRSSETQYF
>16|TRBV7-2|NA
CASSLAHGGLLETQYF
>13|TRBV20-1|NA
CSARGLGKNIQYF
>15|TRBV2|NA
CATKLDFLSYNEQFF
>15|TRBV4-2|NA
CASSQDGLPVETQYF
>13|TRBV3-1|NA
CASSQASEDTKYF
>16|TRBV24-1|TRBD1
CATSAPDRVNTGELFF
>14|TRBV12-3/TRBV12-4|NA
CASRQTPASYEQYF
>16|TRBV7-2|TRBD2
CASSNNALAGAGELFF
>14|TRBV12-3/TRBV12-4|NA
CASSPGTPRYIQYF
>18|TRBV4-1|NA
CASSQGTGWGVNYNEQFF
>16|TRBV7-9|NA
CASSFKPGPNTGELFF
>16|TRBV7-2|TRBD1
CASSLYRGRKEETQYF
>16|TRBV18|TRBD2
CASSPTGGRVGNEQFF
>15|TRBV28|NA
CASSFSPGATGELFF
>16|TRBV5-1|TRBD1
CASSSNTGTVVYEQYF
>15|TRBV6-1|NA
CASSLVLACTDTQYF
>16|TRBV7-6|TRBD2
CASSLAGGSWTDTQYF
>17|TRBV11-2|NA
CASRRGLIGSGFIGYTF
>15|TRBV5-6|TRBD1
CASSLGTGGWNEQFF